This record concerns one T cell receptor (beta chain) sequence. Its target antigen remains unknown. No qualities accompany the bases; no much larger clone lies one base away. These data belong to a study of blood T cell repertoires in COVID-19 (dated by TCRdb to 2020 to 2021). A note on the overall study: Samples from collaborators originated in the United States, Italy and Spain and spanned both the acute and convalescent phases of COVID-19. The prospective study material was composed of cDNA or gDNA derived from T cells, B-cell-depleted T cells, or PBMCs. The dataset comprised deeply sampled blood TCRbeta repertoires from subjects exposed to, actively infected with, or recovered from COVID-19. The repertoires were released in a freely available public database intended as a resource for research on the immune response to SARS-CoV-2. The samples were drawn from the first 160 participants of the ongoing ImmuneRACE study and from over a thousand subjects provided by 6 global collaborators. The sample metadata nearly always contained a de-identified subject ID, COVID-19 status, age in years and sex. HLA class I and class II types, where available, came from metadata supplied by the sample provider rather than from assay-based typing.

Overall study results and their limits: How much clinical and demographic metadata was included differed by source and by participant, and the metadata was provided uncurated.

From the germline V gene, CDR1 is SGHTA and CDR2 is FQGNSA. The CDR3 contains 12 residues, cysteine and phenylalanine counted. Only CDR3 DNA remains: 36 bases, in frame from the first base. The junction shows trimming of 3 bases on V and 7 bases on J, and the gene matches do not reach 2 bases of it. The collaborating institutions used their own protocols to collect whole blood in K2EDTA tubes. For TCRbeta analysis, collaborator samples were shipped as frozen whole blood, as isolated PBMCs, or as DNA extracted from either sample type. TCRbeta CDR3 regions were amplified from genomic DNA by means of the immunoSEQ Assay, a bias-controlled multiplex PCR. The authors' analysis ran thus. Nucleated cell counts per sample were estimated from amplification of reference gene primers within the assay. Sequence reads were collapsed and filtered to measure the absolute abundance of every unique TCRbeta CDR3 rearrangement. For each sample, productive Simpson clonality was calculated as the square root of Simpson's diversity index across productive rearrangements. TCRdb obtained this table from immuneACCESS and retained in-frame rearrangements with V and J assigned. These tables miss some clones; where compared with another copy, unresolved V genes account for less than half of the shortfall, and the remainder is unexplained. From that table come the V and J calls and clone size; the DNA was used to work out D and trimming. The sample table contains more than 200,000 clones; only one count was recorded for around 90% of them. About 0.7% of the sample goes to the ten largest clones.

What was sequenced was peripheral blood. Here the chain combines TRBV7-2 and TRBJ1-1, and TRBD1 matches 7 of the central bases. The receptor's source is a human donor in a cohort sampled during active COVID-19. CDR3 protein: CASSFRTGEAFF. In nucleotide form, the sequence is TGTGCCAGCAGCTTTCGGACAGGTGAAGCTTTCTTT.